This T cell receptor beta chain was documented in a study of chemoradiotherapy in HPV16-positive cancers (dated by TCRdb to 2021 to 2024). For the study in its entirety: Candidate HPV-specific T-cell clones and common TCR motifs were defined by functional T-cell assays performed on cells from two HPV16-positive patients. Next, the candidate HPV-specific TCRs and motifs were followed in TCR repertoires from around 91 patients with HPV-related cancers. The study asked whether T-cell immunity to the HPV oncoproteins E6 and E7 changes during chemoradiotherapy and whether this immunity affects survival.

Library preparation used the immunoSEQ multiplex PCR assay. Drawn from immuneACCESS, this table holds only the in-frame rearrangements with V and J called that TCRdb kept. Clones are partly lost; checked studies trace under half to an unresolved V gene and leave the rest unexplained. Present in this sample are about 21,000 clones, roughly 86% of which were seen just once. Roughly 2.4% of the sample goes to the ten largest clones. Repertoires were sampled repeatedly over the course of chemoradiotherapy so that clonal expansion in the tumor microenvironment could be followed. In the case of this clone: Its target antigen remains unknown. The record has no base qualities; no much larger clone is one base away.

Study-level results and caveats: The survival association was reported for HPV16-positive patients, and the functional definition of HPV-specific T cells was derived from only two HPV16-positive patients. Expansion of candidate HPV-specific clones and E7-related TCR motifs was observed in the tumor microenvironment during treatment, whereas no such expansion was observed for non-HPV-specific T cells. In HPV16-positive patients, expansion of HPV-responsive T cells during chemoradiotherapy was found to be associated with improved recurrence-free survival.

The clonotype was recovered from a human donor with HPV-associated anogenital cancer. This sample comprised blood, obtained from a patient who underwent chemoradiotherapy.

The CDR3 region reads CASRDRATYEQYF. The nucleotide sequence is given as TGTGCCAGCAGGGACAGGGCGACCTACGAGCAGTACTTC. This chain joins TRBV2 to TRBJ2-5; 8 nucleotides in the junction match TRBD1. The tail of the sequence fits TRBJ2-7 better, so the J call may be wrong. Spanning cysteine to phenylalanine, the CDR3 consists of 13 amino acids. Solely the CDR3 DNA is kept, with 39 bases framed from the first base. CDR1 SNHLY and CDR2 FYNNEI were looked up in the germline V gene.